This TCR beta chain was recovered during a study of blood T cell repertoires in COVID-19. Across the study: COVID-19 samples from acute and convalescent phases originated in the United States, Italy and Spain. Sources were T cells, B-cell-depleted T cells, or PBMCs; the material itself was cDNA or gDNA.

Authors' processing steps: Quantification of nucleated cells was approximated via reference gene primer amplification. Profiled with immunoSEQ multiplex PCR; TCRdb holds only in-frame clones, not every one. V, J and clone size are those of that table, while D and trimming were read from the DNA. This table has about 130,000 clones, 88% appearing once. In germline, CDR1 is SGHRS, CDR2 YFSETQ. After removal of 0 bases from V and 2 bases from J, the junction contained 1 base not matched to a gene. The CDR3 covers 14 residues. The chain links TRBV5-1 to TRBJ2-5; 7 positions match TRBD2. This clonotype was obtained from an older man with active COVID-19. Sequencing was performed on peripheral blood. The CDR3 reads CASSLVGGQETQYF. The DNA for the CDR3 is TGCGCCAGCAGCTTGGTGGGAGGGCAAGAGACCCAGTACTTC. The variable domain in full, completed from reference TRBV5-1 and TRBJ2-5, reads KAGVTQTPRYLIKTRGQQVTLSCSPISGHRSVSWYQQTPGQGLQFLFEYFSETQRNKGNFPGRFSGRQFSNSRSEMNVSTLELGDSALYLCASSLVGGQETQYFGPGTRLLVL.